The T cell receptor (beta chain) under discussion was sequenced for a study of T cell changes during pregnancy in multiple sclerosis. Libraries were prepared by immunoSEQ multiplex PCR; TCRdb keeps only in-frame clonotypes and omits some of them. The sample has some 52,000 clones, around 90% seen once. This clone occurred once. With V trimmed by 3 bases and J by 2 bases, 10 bases remained unmatched. CDR3 length equals 16 residues. CDR1 and CDR2 from the germline V gene are GTSNPN and SVGIG (reference sequence). The source material was CD4+ T cells from peripheral blood mononuclear cells, sampled before pregnancy. The receptor was isolated from a female donor with multiple sclerosis, enrolled in a pregnancy study. The chain links TRBV30 to TRBJ1-2, with 9 bases aligning to TRBD1. CDR3 in DNA: TGTGCCTGGAGCATTACCTTGACAGGGGGGAACTATGGCTACACCTTC. This gives the protein CAWSITLTGGNYGYTF.